Reported below is one T cell receptor beta chain. Its antigen is not known. These data are taken from a study of long-term antiretroviral therapy in people with HIV. Inclusion required at least two post-ART and at least one pre-ART PBMC samples. Everyone in the study who had HIV was treated in the United States. The assay used was immunoSEQ (version v3.0), run at survey level. Assay used: immunoSEQ multiplex PCR; TCRdb lists only in-frame clones, some missing. Of 35,000 to 40,000 clones in the sample, 65% to 90% are singletons; the top ten hold roughly 14%. Trimming cost V 0 bases and J 5 bases, with 29 bases left between them. Germline loops: CDR1 SGHAT, CDR2 FQNNGV. There are 20 residues in the CDR3. General study results and limits: Pre-ART clonal expansions dominated every time point's repertoire.

This chain joins TRBV11-2 and TRBJ2-7; D is ambiguous. The receptor was isolated from a man aged 18 to 29 with HIV. The sequencing here drew on unsorted PBMCs, taken 0.3 years after starting antiretroviral therapy. The CDR3 here is CASSLEVSDIYLTYRHEQYF. In DNA, the CDR3 is TGTGCCAGCAGCTTAGAGGTCAGCGATATTTACCTAACCTACCGCCACGAGCAGTACTTC.